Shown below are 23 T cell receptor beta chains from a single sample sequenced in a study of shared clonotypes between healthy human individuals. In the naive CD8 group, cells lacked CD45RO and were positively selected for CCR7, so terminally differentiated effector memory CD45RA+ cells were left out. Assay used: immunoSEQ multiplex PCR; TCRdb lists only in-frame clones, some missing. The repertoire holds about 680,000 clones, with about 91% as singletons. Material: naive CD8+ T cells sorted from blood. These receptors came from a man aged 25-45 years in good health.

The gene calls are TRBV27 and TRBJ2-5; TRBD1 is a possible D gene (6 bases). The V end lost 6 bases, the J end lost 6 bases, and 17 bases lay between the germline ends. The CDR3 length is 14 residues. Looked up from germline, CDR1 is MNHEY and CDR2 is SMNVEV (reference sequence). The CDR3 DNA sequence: TGTGCCAGCAGCATCTCGCAGGGGCCAAAGACCCAGTACTTC. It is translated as CASSISQGPKTQYF.

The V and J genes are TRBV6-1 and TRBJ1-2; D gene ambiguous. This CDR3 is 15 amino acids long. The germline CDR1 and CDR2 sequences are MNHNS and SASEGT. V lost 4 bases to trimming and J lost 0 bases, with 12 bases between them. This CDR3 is CASSVRTAANYGYTF. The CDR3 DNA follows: TGTGCCAGCAGTGTACGGACGGCAGCTAACTATGGCTACACCTTC.

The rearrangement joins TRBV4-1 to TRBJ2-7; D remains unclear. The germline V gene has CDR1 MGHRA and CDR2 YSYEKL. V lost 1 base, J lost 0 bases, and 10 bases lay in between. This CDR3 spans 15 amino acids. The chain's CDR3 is CASSQVRTSSYEQYF. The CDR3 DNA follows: TGCGCCAGCAGCCAAGTCAGAACGAGCTCCTACGAGCAGTACTTC.

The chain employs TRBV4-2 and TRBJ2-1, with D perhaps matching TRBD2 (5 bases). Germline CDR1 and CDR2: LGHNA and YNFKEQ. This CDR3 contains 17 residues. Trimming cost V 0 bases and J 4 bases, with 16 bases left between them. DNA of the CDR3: TGTGCCAGCAGCCAAGAAGTCCCTAGCCATGTATACAATGAGCAGTTCTTC. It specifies CASSQEVPSHVYNEQFF.

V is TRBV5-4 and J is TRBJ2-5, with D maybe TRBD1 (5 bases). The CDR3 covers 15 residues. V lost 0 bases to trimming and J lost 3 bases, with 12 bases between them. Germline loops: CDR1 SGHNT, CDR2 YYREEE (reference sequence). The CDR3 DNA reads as TGTGCCAGCAGCTTGGTGGAAAGGGGCAAAGAGACCCAGTACTTC. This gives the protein CASSLVERGKETQYF.

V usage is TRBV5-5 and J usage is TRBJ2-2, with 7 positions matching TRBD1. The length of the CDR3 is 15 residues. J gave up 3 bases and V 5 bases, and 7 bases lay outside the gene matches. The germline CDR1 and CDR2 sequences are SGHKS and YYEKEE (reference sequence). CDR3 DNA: TGTGCCAGCAGTAGGGACAGATCTTACACCGGGGAGCTGTTTTTT. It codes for CASSRDRSYTGELFF.

CDR3 protein: CASSLRQGATNEKLFF. For the CDR3, the DNA is TGTGCCAGCAGCTTACGACAGGGGGCAACTAATGAAAAACTGTTTTTT. The chain carries TRBV7-2 and TRBJ1-4, with TRBD1 identical over 9 bases. The CDR3 is 16 amino acids. J was trimmed by 0 bases and V by 2 bases; bases with no gene match: 1. Germline CDR1 reads SGHTA; CDR2 reads FQGNSA.

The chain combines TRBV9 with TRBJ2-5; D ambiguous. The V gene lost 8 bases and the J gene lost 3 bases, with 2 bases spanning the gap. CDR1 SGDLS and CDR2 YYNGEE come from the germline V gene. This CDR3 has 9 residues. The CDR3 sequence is CARKETQYF. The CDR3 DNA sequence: TGTGCCAGAAAAGAGACCCAGTACTTC.

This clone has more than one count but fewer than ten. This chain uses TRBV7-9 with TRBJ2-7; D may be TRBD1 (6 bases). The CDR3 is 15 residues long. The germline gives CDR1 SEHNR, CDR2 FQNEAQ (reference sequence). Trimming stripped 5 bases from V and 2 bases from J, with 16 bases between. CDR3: CASSGKQGNAYEQYF. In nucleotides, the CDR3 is TGTGCCAGCAGCGGAAAACAGGGAAATGCCTACGAGCAGTACTTC.

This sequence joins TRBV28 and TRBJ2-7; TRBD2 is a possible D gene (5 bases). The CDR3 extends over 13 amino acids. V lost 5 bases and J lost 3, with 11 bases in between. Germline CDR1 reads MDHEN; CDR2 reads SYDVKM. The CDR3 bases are TGTGCCAGCAGTCAAGAGGGATACTACGAGCAGTACTTC. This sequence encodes CASSQEGYYEQYF.

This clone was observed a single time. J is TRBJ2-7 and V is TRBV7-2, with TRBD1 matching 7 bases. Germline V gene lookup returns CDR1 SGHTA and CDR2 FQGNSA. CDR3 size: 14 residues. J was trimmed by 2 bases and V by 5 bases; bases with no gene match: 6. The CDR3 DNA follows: TGTGCCAGCAGCCCGACAGGGATTACCTACGAGCAGTACTTC. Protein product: CASSPTGITYEQYF.

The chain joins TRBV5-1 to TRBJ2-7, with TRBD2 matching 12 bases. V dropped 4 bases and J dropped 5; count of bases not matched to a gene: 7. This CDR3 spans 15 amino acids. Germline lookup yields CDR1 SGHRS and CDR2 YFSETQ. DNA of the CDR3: TGCGCCAGCAGCGAGGCGACTAGCGGGAGTCACGAGCAGTACTTC. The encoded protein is CASSEATSGSHEQYF.

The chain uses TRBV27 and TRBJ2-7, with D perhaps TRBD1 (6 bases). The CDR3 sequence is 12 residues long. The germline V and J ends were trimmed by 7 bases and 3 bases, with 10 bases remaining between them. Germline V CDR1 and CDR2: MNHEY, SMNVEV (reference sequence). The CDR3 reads CASKTGSYEQYF. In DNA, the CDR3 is TGTGCCAGCAAGACAGGAAGCTACGAGCAGTACTTC.

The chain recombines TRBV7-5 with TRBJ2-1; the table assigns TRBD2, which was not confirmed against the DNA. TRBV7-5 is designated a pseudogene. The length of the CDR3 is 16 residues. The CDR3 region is CARSSRGLAGVNEQFF. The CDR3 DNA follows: TGTGCCAGAAGCTCTCGGGGGCTAGCGGGAGTCAATGAGCAGTTCTTC.

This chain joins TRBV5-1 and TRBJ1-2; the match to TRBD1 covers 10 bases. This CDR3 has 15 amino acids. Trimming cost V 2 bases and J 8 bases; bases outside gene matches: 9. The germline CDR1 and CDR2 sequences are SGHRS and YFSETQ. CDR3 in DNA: TGCGCCAGCAGCTTATGGGACAGGGGACGGGAAGGCTACACCTTC. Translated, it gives CASSLWDRGREGYTF.

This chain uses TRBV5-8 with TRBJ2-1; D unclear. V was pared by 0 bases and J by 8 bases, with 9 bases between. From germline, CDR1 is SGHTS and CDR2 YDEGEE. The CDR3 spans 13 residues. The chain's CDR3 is CASSLGNRHEQFF. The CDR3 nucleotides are TGTGCCAGCAGCTTGGGAAATCGGCATGAGCAGTTCTTC. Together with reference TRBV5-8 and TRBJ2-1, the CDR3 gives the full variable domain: EAGVTQSPTHLIKTRGQQATLRCSPISGHTSVYWYQQALGLGLQFLLWYDEGEERNRGNFPPRFSGRQFPNYSSELNVNALELEDSALYLCASSLGNRHEQFFGPGTRLTVL.

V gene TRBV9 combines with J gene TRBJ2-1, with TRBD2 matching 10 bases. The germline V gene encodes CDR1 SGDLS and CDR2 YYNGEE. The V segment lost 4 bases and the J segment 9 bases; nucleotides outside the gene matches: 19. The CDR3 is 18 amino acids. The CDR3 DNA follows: TGTGCCAGCAGCCAGGGGACTAGCGAATTCCTGGGCGGCGGTGAGCAGTTCTTC. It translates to CASSQGTSEFLGGGEQFF.

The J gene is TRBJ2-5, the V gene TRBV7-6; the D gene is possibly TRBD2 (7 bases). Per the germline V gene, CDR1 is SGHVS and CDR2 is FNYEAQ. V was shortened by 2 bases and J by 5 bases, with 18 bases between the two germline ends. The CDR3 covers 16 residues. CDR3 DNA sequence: TGTGCCAGCAGCTTATTGGCGGGAGTGGGGGCGGAGACCCAGTACTTC. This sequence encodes CASSLLAGVGAETQYF.

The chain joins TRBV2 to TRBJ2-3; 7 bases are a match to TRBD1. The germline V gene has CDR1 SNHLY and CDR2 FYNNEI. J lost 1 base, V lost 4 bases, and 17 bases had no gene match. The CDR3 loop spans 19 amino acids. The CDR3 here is CASSGPLTGSNLGTDTQYF. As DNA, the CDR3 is TGTGCCAGCAGTGGCCCGTTGACAGGGTCGAACCTGGGCACAGATACGCAGTATTTT.

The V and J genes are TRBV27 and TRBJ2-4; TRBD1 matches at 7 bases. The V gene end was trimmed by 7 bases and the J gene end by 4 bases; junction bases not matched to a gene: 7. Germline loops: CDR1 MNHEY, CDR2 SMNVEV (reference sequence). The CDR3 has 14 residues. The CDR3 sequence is CASKRGGDKNIQYF. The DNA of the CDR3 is TGTGCCAGCAAGCGAGGGGGCGATAAAAACATTCAGTACTTC.

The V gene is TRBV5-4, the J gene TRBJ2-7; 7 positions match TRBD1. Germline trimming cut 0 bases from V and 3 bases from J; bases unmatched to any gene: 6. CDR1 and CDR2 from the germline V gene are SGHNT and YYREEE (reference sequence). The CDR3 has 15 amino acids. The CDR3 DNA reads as TGTGCCAGCAGCTTGGAGCCCGGGACAGTCTACGAGCAGTACTTC. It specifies CASSLEPGTVYEQYF. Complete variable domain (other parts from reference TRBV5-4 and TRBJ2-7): ETGVTQSPTHLIKTRGQQVTLRCSSQSGHNTVSWYQQALGQGPQFIFQYYREEENGRGNFPPRFSGLQFPNYSSELNVNALELDDSALYLCASSLEPGTVYEQYFGPGTRLTVT.

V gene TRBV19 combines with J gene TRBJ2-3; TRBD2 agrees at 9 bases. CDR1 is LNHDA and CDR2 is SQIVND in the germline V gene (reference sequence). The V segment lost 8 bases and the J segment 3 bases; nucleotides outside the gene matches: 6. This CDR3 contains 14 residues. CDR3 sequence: CASRLTSGTDTQYF. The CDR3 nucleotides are TGTGCCAGTCGCCTGACTAGCGGTACAGATACGCAGTATTTT.

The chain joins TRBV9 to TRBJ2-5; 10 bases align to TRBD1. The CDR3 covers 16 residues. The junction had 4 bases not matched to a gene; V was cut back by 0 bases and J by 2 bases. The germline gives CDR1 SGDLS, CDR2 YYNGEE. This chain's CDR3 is CASSVVGTGVQETQYF. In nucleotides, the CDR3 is TGTGCCAGCAGCGTAGTCGGGACAGGGGTTCAAGAGACCCAGTACTTC.